This T cell receptor beta chain is drawn from a study of T cells in Graves' hyperthyroidism and ophthalmopathy. TCR beta CDR3 regions were amplified from RNA. When the TCR CDR3 underwent first-round RT-PCR, the HTBI primer set was used. Via MiXCR, TCRdb re-called the multiplex PCR reads, giving one row per CDR3 protein. The data contain about 360,000 distinct CDR3 sequences, about 12% of them singletons. Study results and caveats: Before onset, by a median of around 6.1 months, the model predicted ophthalmopathy. Peripheral blood also featured most of the thyroid clonotypes expanded above 0.001.

This CDR3 has 15 residues. Germline lookup yields CDR1 MDHEN and CDR2 SYDVKM. V dropped 2 bases and J dropped 6 bases, with 14 bases sitting between them. Regarding this clonotype: The antigen remains unidentified.

The V gene is TRBV28, the J gene TRBJ2-1; D may be TRBD2 (6 bases). The sample was blood. This receptor was obtained from a woman under 30 with Graves' hyperthyroidism. The CDR3 DNA follows: TGTGCCAGCAGTTTAGGCGGGACTGTGGGCAATGAGCAGTTCTTC. Its protein is CASSLGGTVGNEQFF.